This TCR beta chain was observed in a study of blood T cell repertoires in COVID-19. This clone came up a few times. Sequencing used immunoSEQ multiplex PCR; TCRdb keeps in-frame clones, though not all of them. This table holds about 150,000 clones, around 87% found once. This clonotype was obtained from a man between 50 and 59 years old with active COVID-19. The sample consisted of peripheral blood.

The CDR3 reads CASSMSHGELFF. In DNA, the CDR3 is TGTGCCAGTAGTATGAGTCACGGGGAGCTGTTTTTT. The rearrangement uses TRBV19 and TRBJ2-2, with D uncertain. The CDR3 is 12 amino acids. Trimming left V 3 bases short and J 7 bases short, with 6 bases between. In germline, CDR1 is LNHDA, CDR2 SQIVND (reference sequence).